What follows are 18 T cell receptor beta chains derived from one specimen sequenced in a study of blood T cell repertoires in COVID-19. Here immunoSEQ multiplex PCR was the method, and the copy in TCRdb shows in-frame clones only, minus some. Of about 210,000 clones detected, 75% to 85% appear once; the ten largest clones hold about 9%. Sequencing was done on a sample of PBMCs or T cells enriched from blood (not recorded which). These receptors all come from a man aged 35-49 years who had recovered from COVID-19.

V is TRBV24-1 and J is TRBJ2-5; no clear D gene. CDR3 size: 14 residues. CDR1 and CDR2 (germline): KGHDR, SFDVKD. Trimming took 5 bases from V and 1 from J, leaving 10 bases between them. DNA of the CDR3: TGTGCCACCAGTGTATGTCAGATCCAAGAGACCCAGTACTTC. Its protein is CATSVCQIQETQYF.

This chain uses TRBV14 with TRBJ2-3; tentative D call: TRBD2 (5 bases). Germline-derived CDR1 and CDR2 are SGHDN and FVKESK. The CDR3 is 13 amino acids. V dropped 5 bases and J dropped 1 base, with 7 bases sitting between them. The CDR3 region has the DNA TGTGCCAGCAGCGTGAGGGGCACAGATACGCAGTATTTT. This sequence encodes CASSVRGTDTQYF.

The V and J genes are TRBV5-4 and TRBJ1-1; TRBD1 matches 7 bases. The germline V gene has CDR1 SGHNT and CDR2 YYREEE (reference sequence). This CDR3 spans 13 amino acids. J gave up 4 bases and V 2 bases, and 2 bases lay outside the gene matches. The CDR3 spells CASSFGTVTEAFF. The CDR3 region has the DNA TGTGCCAGCAGCTTCGGGACAGTCACTGAAGCTTTCTTT. The full variable domain, rest sourced from reference TRBV5-4 and TRBJ1-1, is ETGVTQSPTHLIKTRGQQVTLRCSSQSGHNTVSWYQQALGQGPQFIFQYYREEENGRGNFPPRFSGLQFPNYSSELNVNALELDDSALYLCASSFGTVTEAFFGQGTRLTVV.

The chain employs TRBV10-2 and TRBJ2-1; 9 nucleotides match TRBD2. Per the germline V gene, CDR1 is WSHSY and CDR2 is SAAADI. CDR3 length: 14 residues. The ends lost 8 bases at V and 7 bases at J; junction bases unmatched: 9. Here the CDR3 reads CASRSGRGINEQFF. CDR3 coding DNA: TGCGCCAGCCGTAGCGGGAGAGGGATTAATGAGCAGTTCTTC.

The rearrangement uses TRBV29-1 and TRBJ2-7; 7 nucleotides align to TRBD2. The CDR3 totals 14 residues. The J segment lost 6 bases and the V segment lost 5 bases, leaving 13 bases of the junction unmatched. Germline-derived CDR1 and CDR2 are SQVTM and ANQGSEA. The CDR3 sequence: CSVRTREALGEQYF. CDR3 DNA: TGCAGCGTTAGAACACGGGAGGCTTTAGGCGAGCAGTACTTC.

V usage is TRBV18 and J usage is TRBJ1-1, with TRBD1 matching 12 bases. Germline values: CDR1 KGHSH, CDR2 LQKENI. Losses at the gene ends were 2 bases for V and 3 bases for J; bases not matched to a gene: 10. The CDR3 has 18 amino acids. The CDR3 region is CASSPKGGTGGVYTEAFF. The CDR3 DNA reads as TGTGCCAGCTCACCAAAGGGCGGGACAGGGGGCGTGTACACTGAAGCTTTCTTT. Drawing the rest from reference TRBV18 and TRBJ1-1, the complete variable domain is NAGVMQNPRHLVRRRGQEARLRCSPMKGHSHVYWYRQLPEEGLKFMVYLQKENIIDESGMPKERFSAEFPKEGPSILRIQQVVRGDSAAYFCASSPKGGTGGVYTEAFFGQGTRLTVV.

V usage is TRBV5-1 and J usage is TRBJ1-2; D unresolved. Germline assignment: CDR1 SGHRS and CDR2 YFSETQ. This CDR3 region has 14 residues. Trimming cost V 0 bases and J 4 bases, with 10 bases left between them. CDR3 amino acids: CASSLDGGSYGYTF. As DNA, the CDR3 is TGCGCCAGCAGCTTGGATGGAGGGAGCTATGGCTACACCTTC.

The chain links TRBV2 to TRBJ1-6, with 7 bases fitting TRBD1. The germline V gene has CDR1 SNHLY and CDR2 FYNNEI. V gave up 6 bases and J gave up 5 bases; unmatched junction bases: 4. The CDR3 has 14 residues. The CDR3 nucleotides read TGTGCCAGCAGCCGGGACAGCAATAATTCACCCCTCCACTTT. It encodes CASSRDSNNSPLHF.

The table lists this clone with a few counts. This chain joins TRBV10-1 and TRBJ2-1; no firm D call. The germline gives CDR1 WNHNN, CDR2 SYGVQD (reference sequence). Trimming pared 6 bases from V and 6 bases from J, leaving 12 bases between. There are 13 residues in the CDR3. CDR3 bases: TGCGCCAGCAGATTAGACTCTGCCAATGAGCAGTTCTTC. Protein sequence: CASRLDSANEQFF.

This chain joins TRBV7-8 and TRBJ2-1; 11 positions agree with TRBD2. CDR1 SGHVS and CDR2 FQNEAQ come from the germline V gene. Trimming took 5 bases from V and 3 from J; bases not matched to a gene: 15. This CDR3 spans 19 amino acids. The CDR3 region has the DNA TGTGCCAGCAGCCCACGAGCCAAACTAGCGGGAGTTTTCTACAATGAGCAGTTCTTC. Translated: CASSPRAKLAGVFYNEQFF.

The V call is TRBV7-7, the J call TRBJ2-2; no definite D call. The V gene lost 0 bases and the J gene lost 5 bases, with 4 bases spanning the gap. The CDR3 has 13 residues. Germline V gene sequence: CDR1 SSHAT, CDR2 FNYEAQ (reference sequence). The CDR3 DNA sequence: TGTGCCAGCAGCTTAGCCTTTACCGGGGAGCTGTTTTTT. As protein: CASSLAFTGELFF.

The rearrangement uses TRBV12-3 or TRBV12-4 and TRBJ2-5, with a weak D call TRBD2 (6 bases). The CDR3 is made up of 13 amino acids. V lost 4 bases and J lost 5, with 11 bases in between. The CDR3 nucleotides are TGTGCCAGCAGTTCGGAGGGAATTGAGACCCAGTACTTC. Translated: CASSSEGIETQYF.

The chain uses TRBV7-2 and TRBJ1-4; D gene ambiguous. V shed 3 bases and J shed 8 bases, with 13 bases lying between them. This CDR3 spans 14 amino acids. Germline V CDR1 and CDR2: SGHTA, FQGNSA. The DNA for the CDR3 is TGTGCCAGCAGCTTCCCCGGGAATCGGGAAAAACTGTTTTTT. Its protein is CASSFPGNREKLFF.

J is TRBJ1-1 and V is TRBV9; D not certain. Germline lookup yields CDR1 SGDLS and CDR2 YYNGEE. The CDR3 totals 13 residues. With 2 bases removed from V and 5 bases from J, the gap between germline ends came to 10 bases. The CDR3 is CASSVLLRTEAFF. DNA for the CDR3: TGTGCCAGCAGCGTTCTATTGAGGACTGAAGCTTTCTTT.

This clone was found a few times. The CDR3 nucleotides are TGTGCCAGCAGCTTAGCGTGGAGACTAGACTACAATGAGCAGTTCTTC. This translates into CASSLAWRLDYNEQFF. The chain carries TRBV7-8 and TRBJ2-1; TRBD2 might be the D (6 bases). V was trimmed by 0 bases and J by 3 bases, leaving 12 bases between them. The CDR3 is 16 residues long. The V gene's germline CDR1 is SGHVS and CDR2 FQNEAQ.

The chain couples TRBV7-2 to TRBJ2-5, with TRBD2 matching over 12 bases. The V gene end was trimmed by 3 bases and the J gene end by 5 bases; junction bases not matched to a gene: 1. CDR1 is SGHTA and CDR2 is FQGNSA in the germline V gene. The CDR3 has 14 residues. CDR3 coding DNA: TGTGCCAGCAGCTTCCTAGCGGGGGGGGAGACCCAGTACTTC. The encoded protein is CASSFLAGGETQYF.

CDR3 protein: CASSAYRGSLSGNTIYF. In DNA, the CDR3 is TGTGCCAGCAGCGCCTACAGGGGTAGCCTCTCTGGAAACACCATATATTTT. The gene calls are TRBV9 and TRBJ1-3; 7 bases are a match to TRBD1. Germline-derived CDR1 and CDR2 are SGDLS and YYNGEE. This CDR3 region has 17 residues. After removal of 3 bases from V and 0 bases from J, the junction contained 9 bases not matched to a gene.

The CDR3 protein is CASSPGTNYEQYF. The CDR3 region has the DNA TGTGCCAGCTCACCGGGCACGAACTACGAGCAGTACTTC. The genes are TRBV18 and TRBJ2-7; no reliable D call. There are 13 residues in the CDR3. Germline V CDR1 and CDR2: KGHSH, LQKENI. V gave up 3 bases and J gave up 3 bases, with 9 bases separating them.